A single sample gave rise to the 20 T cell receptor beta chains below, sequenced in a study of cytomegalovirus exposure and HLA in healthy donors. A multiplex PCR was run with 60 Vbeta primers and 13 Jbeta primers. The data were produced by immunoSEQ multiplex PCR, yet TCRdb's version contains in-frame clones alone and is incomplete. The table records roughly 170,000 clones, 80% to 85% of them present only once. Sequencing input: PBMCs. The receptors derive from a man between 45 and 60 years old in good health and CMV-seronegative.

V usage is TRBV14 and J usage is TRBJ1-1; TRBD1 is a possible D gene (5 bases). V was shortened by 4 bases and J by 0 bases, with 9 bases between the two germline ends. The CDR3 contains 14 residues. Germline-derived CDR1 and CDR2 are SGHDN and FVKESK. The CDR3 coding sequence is TGTGCCAGCAGCCGGCAGGGAATGAACACTGAAGCTTTCTTT. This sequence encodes CASSRQGMNTEAFF.

This CDR3 reads CASSSGTSFYEQYF. The CDR3 nucleotides read TGCGCCAGCAGCTCCGGGACTAGCTTTTACGAGCAGTACTTC. V usage is TRBV5-1 and J usage is TRBJ2-7, with TRBD2 matching 9 bases. Trimming removed 3 bases from V and 4 bases from J; junction bases left unmatched: 5. CDR3 length: 14 amino acids. Germline-derived CDR1 and CDR2 are SGHRS and YFSETQ.

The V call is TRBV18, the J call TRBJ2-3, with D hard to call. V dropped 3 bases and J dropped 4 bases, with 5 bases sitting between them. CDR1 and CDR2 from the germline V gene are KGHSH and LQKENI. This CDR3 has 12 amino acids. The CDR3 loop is CASSPSPDTQYF. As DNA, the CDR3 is TGTGCCAGCTCACCTAGCCCAGATACGCAGTATTTT.

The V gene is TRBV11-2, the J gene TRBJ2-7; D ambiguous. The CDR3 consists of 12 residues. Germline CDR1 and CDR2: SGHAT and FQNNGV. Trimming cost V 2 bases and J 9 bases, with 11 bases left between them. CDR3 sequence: CASSLNQRGQYF. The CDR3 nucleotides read TGTGCCAGCAGCTTAAATCAACGAGGGCAGTACTTC.

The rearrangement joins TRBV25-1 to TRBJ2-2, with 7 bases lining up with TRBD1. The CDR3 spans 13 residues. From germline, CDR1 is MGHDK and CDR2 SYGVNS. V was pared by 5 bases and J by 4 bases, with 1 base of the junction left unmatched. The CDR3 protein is CASSRQGTGELFF. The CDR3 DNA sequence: TGTGCCAGCAGTCGACAGGGCACCGGGGAGCTGTTTTTT.

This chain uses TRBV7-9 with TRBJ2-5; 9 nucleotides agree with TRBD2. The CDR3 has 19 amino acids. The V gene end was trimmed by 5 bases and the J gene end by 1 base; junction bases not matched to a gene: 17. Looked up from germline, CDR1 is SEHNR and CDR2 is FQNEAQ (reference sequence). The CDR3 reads CASSPAWREGQTVQETQYF. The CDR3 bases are TGTGCCAGCAGCCCCGCGTGGCGGGAGGGCCAAACCGTCCAAGAGACCCAGTACTTC.

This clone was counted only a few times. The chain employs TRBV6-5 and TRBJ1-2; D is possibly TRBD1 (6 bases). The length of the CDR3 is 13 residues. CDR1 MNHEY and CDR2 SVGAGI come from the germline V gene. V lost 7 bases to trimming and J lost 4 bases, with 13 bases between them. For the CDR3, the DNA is TGTGCCAGCAAGAGTACAGGGTTCTATGGCTACACCTTC. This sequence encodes CASKSTGFYGYTF.

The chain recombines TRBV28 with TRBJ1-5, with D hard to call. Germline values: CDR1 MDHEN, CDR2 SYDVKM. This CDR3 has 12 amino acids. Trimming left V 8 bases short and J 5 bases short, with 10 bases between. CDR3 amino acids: CASRLVDQPQHF. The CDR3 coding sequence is TGTGCCAGCCGACTTGTGGATCAGCCCCAGCATTTT.

For the CDR3, the DNA is TGTGCCAGCAGTTTACGTATAGGGACAGTAGCCAAAAACATTCAGTACTTC. This gives the protein CASSLRIGTVAKNIQYF. The chain has TRBV27 and TRBJ2-4; TRBD1 matches at 7 bases. V gave up 2 bases and J gave up 0 bases; unmatched junction bases: 7. CDR3 length equals 17 residues. Germline CDR1 reads MNHEY; CDR2 reads SMNVEV (reference sequence).

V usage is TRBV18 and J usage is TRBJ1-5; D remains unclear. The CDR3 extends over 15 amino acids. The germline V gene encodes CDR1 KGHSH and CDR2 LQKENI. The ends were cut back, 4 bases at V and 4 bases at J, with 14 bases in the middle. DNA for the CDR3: TGTGCCAGCTCACAGAGCGACGGACTGAATCAGCCCCAGCATTTT. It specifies CASSQSDGLNQPQHF.

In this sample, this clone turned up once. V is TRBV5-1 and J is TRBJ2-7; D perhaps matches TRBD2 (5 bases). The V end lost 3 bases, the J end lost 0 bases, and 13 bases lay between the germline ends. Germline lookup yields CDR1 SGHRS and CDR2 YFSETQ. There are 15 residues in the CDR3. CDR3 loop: CASSWRPGSSYEQYF. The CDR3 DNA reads TGCGCCAGCAGCTGGCGCCCGGGGAGCTCCTACGAGCAGTACTTC.

The CDR3 sequence: CASTGTGNQPQHF. The CDR3 nucleotides read TGCGCCAGCACCGGGACAGGGAATCAGCCCCAGCATTTT. This chain joins TRBV10-2 and TRBJ1-5; 9 bases align to TRBD1. The CDR3 consists of 13 residues. Germline CDR1 WSHSY, CDR2 SAAADI. V was clipped by 7 bases and J by 4 bases; unmatched bases: 2.

CDR3 sequence (DNA): TGTGCCAGCAGGCGGGACAGCAACTCTGGAAACACCATATATTTT. This gives the protein CASRRDSNSGNTIYF. The rearrangement joins TRBV6-1 to TRBJ1-3; TRBD1 aligns across 7 bases. The CDR3 is 15 residues long. V shed 6 bases, J shed 0 bases, and the junction held 5 bases outside the gene matches. Germline values: CDR1 MNHNS, CDR2 SASEGT.

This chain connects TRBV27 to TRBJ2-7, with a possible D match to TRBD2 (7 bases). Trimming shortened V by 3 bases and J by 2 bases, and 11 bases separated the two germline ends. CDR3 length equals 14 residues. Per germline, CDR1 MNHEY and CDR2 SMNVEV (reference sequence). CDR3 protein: CASSFDGGPYEQYF. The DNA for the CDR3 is TGTGCCAGCAGTTTTGACGGGGGGCCCTACGAGCAGTACTTC.

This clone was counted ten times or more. DNA of the CDR3: TGTGCCAGCAGCCTGGGGGTAGCGGCGAACACCGGGGAGCTGTTTTTT. It codes for CASSLGVAANTGELFF. The chain uses TRBV5-4 and TRBJ2-2, with D possibly being TRBD2 (6 bases). The CDR3 length is 16 residues. V lost 4 bases and J lost 0, with 13 bases in between. The germline V gene has CDR1 SGHNT and CDR2 YYREEE (reference sequence).

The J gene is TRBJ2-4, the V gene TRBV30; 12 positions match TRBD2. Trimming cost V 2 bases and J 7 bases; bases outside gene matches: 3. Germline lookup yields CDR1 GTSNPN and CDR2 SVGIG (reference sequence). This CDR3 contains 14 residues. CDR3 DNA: TGTGCCTGGAGTTCCACTAGCGGGAGGAACATTCAGTACTTC. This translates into CAWSSTSGRNIQYF.

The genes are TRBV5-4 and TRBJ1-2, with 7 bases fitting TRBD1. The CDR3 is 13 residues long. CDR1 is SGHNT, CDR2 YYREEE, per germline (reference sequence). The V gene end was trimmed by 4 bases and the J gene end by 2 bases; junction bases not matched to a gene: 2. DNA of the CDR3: TGTGCCAGCAGCCCGGACAGGAACTATGGCTACACCTTC. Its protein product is CASSPDRNYGYTF.

CDR3 residues: CASSLGTGQETQYF. CDR3 coding DNA: TGTGCCAGCAGCTTAGGGACAGGGCAAGAGACCCAGTACTTC. The genes are TRBV7-2 and TRBJ2-5; 8 bases match TRBD1. Germline V gene lookup returns CDR1 SGHTA and CDR2 FQGNSA. This CDR3 contains 14 residues. Trimming at V came to 1 base and at J to 2 bases, leaving 0 bases not matched to a gene.

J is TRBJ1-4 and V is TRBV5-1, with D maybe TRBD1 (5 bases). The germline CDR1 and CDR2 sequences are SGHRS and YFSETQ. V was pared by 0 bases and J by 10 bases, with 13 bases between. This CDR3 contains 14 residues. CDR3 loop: CASSLDGLGGKLFF. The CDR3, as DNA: TGCGCCAGCAGCTTGGATGGGCTCGGGGGAAAACTGTTTTTT.

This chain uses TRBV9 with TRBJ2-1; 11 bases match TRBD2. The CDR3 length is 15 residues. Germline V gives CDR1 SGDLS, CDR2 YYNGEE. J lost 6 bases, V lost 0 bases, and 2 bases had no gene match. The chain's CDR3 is CASSVGLAGRNEQFF. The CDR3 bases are TGTGCCAGCAGCGTAGGACTAGCGGGACGCAATGAGCAGTTCTTC.